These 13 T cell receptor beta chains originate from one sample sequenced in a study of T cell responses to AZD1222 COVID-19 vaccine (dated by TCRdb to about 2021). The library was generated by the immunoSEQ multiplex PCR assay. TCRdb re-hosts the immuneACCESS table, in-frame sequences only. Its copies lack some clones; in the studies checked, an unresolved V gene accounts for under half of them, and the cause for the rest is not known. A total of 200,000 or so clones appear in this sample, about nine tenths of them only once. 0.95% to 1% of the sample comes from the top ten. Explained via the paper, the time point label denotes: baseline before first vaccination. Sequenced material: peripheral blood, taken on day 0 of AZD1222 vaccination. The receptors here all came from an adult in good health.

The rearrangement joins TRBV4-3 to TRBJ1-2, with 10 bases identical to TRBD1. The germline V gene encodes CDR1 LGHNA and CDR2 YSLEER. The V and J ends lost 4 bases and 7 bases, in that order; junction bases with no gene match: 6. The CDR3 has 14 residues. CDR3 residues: CASSPPGTGVGYTF. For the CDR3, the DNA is TGCGCCAGCAGCCCCCCGGGGACAGGGGTTGGCTACACCTTC.

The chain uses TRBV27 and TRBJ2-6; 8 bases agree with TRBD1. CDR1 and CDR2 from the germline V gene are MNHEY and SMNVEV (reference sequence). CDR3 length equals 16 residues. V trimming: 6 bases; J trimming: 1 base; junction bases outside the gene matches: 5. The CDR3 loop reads CASRATGGSGANVLTF. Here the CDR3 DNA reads TGTGCCAGCAGGGCTACAGGGGGATCTGGGGCCAACGTCCTGACTTTC.

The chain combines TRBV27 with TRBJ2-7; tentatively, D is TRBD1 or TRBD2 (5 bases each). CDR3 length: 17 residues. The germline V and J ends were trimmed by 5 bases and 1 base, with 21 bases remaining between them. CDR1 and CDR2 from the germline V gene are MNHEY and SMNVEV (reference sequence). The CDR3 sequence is CASSTKTGTIASYEQYF. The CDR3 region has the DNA TGTGCCAGCAGTACCAAAACCGGGACGATTGCTTCCTACGAGCAGTACTTC.

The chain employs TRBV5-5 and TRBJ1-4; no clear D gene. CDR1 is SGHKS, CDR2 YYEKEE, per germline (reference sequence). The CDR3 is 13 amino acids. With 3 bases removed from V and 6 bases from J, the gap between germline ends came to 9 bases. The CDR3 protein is CASSWGPDEKLFF. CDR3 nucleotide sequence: TGTGCCAGCAGCTGGGGTCCTGATGAAAAACTGTTTTTT.

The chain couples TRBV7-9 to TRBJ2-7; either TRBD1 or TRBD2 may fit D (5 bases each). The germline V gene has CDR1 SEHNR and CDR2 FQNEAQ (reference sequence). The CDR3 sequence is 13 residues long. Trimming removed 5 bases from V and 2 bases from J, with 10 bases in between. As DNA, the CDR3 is TGTGCCAGCAGCCGGGACCGAGCCTACGAGCAGTACTTC. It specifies CASSRDRAYEQYF.

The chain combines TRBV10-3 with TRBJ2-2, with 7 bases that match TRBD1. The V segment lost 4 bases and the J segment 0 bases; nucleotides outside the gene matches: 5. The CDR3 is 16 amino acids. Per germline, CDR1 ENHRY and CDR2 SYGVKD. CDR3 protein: CAISGDSTANTGELFF. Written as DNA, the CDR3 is TGTGCCATCAGTGGGGACAGTACTGCGAACACCGGGGAGCTGTTTTTT.

The CDR3 loop reads CASRKDRVGNEQFF. In nucleotides, the CDR3 is TGTGCCAGCAGGAAGGACAGGGTGGGGAATGAGCAGTTCTTC. The genes are TRBV6-4 and TRBJ2-1, with TRBD1 identical over 8 bases. Per the germline V gene, CDR1 is MRHNA and CDR2 is SNTAGT. V gave up 6 bases and J gave up 7 bases; unmatched junction bases: 8. This CDR3 contains 14 residues.

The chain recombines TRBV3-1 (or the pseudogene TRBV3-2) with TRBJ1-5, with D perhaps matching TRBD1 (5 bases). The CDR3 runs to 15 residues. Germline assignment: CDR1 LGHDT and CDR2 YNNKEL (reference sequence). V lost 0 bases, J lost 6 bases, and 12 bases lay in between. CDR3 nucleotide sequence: TGTGCCAGCAGCCAAGATCCTCAGGGAGTTCAGCCCCAGCATTTT. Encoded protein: CASSQDPQGVQPQHF.

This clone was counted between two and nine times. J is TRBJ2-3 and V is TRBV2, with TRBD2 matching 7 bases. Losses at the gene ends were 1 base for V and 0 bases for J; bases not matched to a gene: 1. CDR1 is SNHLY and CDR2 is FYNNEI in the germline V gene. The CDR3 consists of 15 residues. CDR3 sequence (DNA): TGTGCCAGCAGTGAAGGGCGGGGGAGCACAGATACGCAGTATTTT. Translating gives CASSEGRGSTDTQYF.

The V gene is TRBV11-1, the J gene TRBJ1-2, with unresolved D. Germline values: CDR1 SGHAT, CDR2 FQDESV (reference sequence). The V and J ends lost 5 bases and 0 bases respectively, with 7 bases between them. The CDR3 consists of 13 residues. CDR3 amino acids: CASSLDTNYGYTF. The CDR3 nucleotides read TGTGCCAGCAGCCTCGACACTAACTATGGCTACACCTTC.

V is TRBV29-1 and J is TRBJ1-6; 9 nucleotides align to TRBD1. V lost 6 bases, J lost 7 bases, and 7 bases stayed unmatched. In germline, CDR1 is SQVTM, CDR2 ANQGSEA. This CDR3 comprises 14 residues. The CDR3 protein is CSVSGQGANSPLHF. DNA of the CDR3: TGCAGCGTGTCGGGACAGGGTGCGAATTCACCCCTCCACTTT.

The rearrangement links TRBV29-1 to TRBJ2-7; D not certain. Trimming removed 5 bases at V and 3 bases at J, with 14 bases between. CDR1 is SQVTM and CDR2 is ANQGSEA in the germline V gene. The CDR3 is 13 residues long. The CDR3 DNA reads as TGCAGCGTTTGCCGCTCCAATGACTACGAGCAGTACTTC. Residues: CSVCRSNDYEQYF.

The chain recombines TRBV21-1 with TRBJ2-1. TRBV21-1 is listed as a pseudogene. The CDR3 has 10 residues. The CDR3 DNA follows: TGTGCCAGCCTTGGGAATGAGCAGTTCTTC. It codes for CASLGNEQFF.